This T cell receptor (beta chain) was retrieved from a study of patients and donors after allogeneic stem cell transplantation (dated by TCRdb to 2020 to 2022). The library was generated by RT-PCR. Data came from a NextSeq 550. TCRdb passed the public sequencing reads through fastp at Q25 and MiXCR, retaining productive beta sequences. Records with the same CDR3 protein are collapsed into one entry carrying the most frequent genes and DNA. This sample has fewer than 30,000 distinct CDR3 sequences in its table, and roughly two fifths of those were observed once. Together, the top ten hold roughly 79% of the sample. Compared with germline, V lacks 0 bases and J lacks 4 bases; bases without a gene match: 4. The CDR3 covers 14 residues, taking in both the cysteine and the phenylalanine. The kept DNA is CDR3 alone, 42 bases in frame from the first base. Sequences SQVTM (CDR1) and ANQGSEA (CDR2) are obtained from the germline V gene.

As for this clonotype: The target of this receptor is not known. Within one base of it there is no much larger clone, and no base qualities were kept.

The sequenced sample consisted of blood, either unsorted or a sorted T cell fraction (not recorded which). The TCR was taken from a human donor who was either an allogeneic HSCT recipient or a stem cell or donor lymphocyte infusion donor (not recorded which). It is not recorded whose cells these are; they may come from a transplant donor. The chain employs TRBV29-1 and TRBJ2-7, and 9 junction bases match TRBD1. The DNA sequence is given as TGCAGCGTTGAAGATCGACAGGGGGGATACGAGCAGTACTTC. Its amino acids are CSVEDRQGGYEQYF.